This T cell receptor beta chain was documented in a study of blood T cell repertoires in COVID-19. Study-wide background: Collection of acute and convalescent COVID-19 samples took place in the United States, Italy and Spain.

As handled by the study authors: Nucleated cell counts were estimated from reference gene primer amplification. The data were produced by immunoSEQ multiplex PCR, yet TCRdb's version contains in-frame clones alone and is incomplete. D and trimming were read from the DNA, whereas the V and J calls and clone size are those reported in that table. The sample carries 200,000 or so clones, about 87% recorded once. This CDR3 has 15 residues. V was shortened by 4 bases and J by 0 bases, with 12 bases between the two germline ends. Per the germline V gene, CDR1 is SGHVS and CDR2 is FQNEAQ. The study recruited people aged roughly 18 to 89 years across approximately 24 US areas. Clinical history reported by participants formed the basis on which cohorts were assigned.

This chain joins TRBV7-8 and TRBJ1-1; no firm D call. Material for sequencing was PBMCs or T cells enriched from blood (not recorded which). This TCR came from a woman between 40 and 55 years old with acute COVID-19. CDR3 in amino acids: CASSWSGRVNTEAFF. DNA of the CDR3: TGTGCCAGCAGCTGGAGCGGCAGAGTGAACACTGAAGCTTTCTTT.